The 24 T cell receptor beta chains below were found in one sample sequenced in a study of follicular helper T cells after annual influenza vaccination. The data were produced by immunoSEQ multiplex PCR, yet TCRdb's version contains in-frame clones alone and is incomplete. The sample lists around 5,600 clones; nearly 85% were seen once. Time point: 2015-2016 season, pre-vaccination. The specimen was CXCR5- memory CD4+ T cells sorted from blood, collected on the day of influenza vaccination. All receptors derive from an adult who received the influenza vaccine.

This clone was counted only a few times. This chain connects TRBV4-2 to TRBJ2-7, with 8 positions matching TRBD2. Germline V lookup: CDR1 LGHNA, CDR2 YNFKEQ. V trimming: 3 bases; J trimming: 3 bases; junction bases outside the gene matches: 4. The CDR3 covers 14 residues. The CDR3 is CASSHSGGDYEQYF. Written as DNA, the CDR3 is TGTGCCAGCAGCCACTCGGGGGGGGACTACGAGCAGTACTTC.

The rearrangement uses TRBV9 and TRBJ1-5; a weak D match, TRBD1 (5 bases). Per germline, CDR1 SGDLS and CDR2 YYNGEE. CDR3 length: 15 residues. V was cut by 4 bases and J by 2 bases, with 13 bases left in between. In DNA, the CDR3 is TGTGCCAGCAGCCCCACCAGGGACGGCAATCAGCCCCAGCATTTT. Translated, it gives CASSPTRDGNQPQHF.

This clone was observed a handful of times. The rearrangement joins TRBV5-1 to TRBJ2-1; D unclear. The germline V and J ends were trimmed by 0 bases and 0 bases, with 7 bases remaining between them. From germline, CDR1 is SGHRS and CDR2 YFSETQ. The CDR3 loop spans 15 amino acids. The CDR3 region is CASSLVVSSYNEQFF. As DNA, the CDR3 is TGCGCCAGCAGCTTGGTGGTGAGCTCCTACAATGAGCAGTTCTTC.

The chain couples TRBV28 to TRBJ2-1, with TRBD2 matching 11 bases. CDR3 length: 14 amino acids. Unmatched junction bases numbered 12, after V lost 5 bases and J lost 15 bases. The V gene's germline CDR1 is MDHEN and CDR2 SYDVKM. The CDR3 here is CASSISGGAGRSFF. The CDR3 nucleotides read TGTGCCAGCAGTATTAGCGGGGGGGCCGGGAGGTCGTTCTTC. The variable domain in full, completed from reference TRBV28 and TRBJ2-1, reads DVKVTQSSRYLVKRTGEKVFLECVQDMDHENMFWYRQDPGLGLRLIYFSYDVKMKEKGDIPEGYSVSREKKERFSLILESASTNQTSMYLCASSISGGAGRSFFGPGTRLTVL.

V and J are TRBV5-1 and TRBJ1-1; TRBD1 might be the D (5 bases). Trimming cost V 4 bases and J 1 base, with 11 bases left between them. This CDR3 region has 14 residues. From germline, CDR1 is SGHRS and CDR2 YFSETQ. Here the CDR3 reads CASSGGHGNTEAFF. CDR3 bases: TGCGCCAGCAGCGGCGGACACGGGAACACTGAAGCTTTCTTT.

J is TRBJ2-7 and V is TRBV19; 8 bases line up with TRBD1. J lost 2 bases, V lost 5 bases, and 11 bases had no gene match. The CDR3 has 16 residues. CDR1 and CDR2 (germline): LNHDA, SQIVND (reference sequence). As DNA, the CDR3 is TGTGCCAGTAGTGAGGCCGCAGGGGGCGTCCCCTACGAGCAGTACTTC. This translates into CASSEAAGGVPYEQYF.

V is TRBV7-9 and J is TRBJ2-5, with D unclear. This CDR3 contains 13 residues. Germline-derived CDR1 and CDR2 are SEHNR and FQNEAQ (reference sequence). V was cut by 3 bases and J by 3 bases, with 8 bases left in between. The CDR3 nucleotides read TGTGCCAGCAGCTTCTCGGGTGAAGAGACCCAGTACTTC. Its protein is CASSFSGEETQYF.

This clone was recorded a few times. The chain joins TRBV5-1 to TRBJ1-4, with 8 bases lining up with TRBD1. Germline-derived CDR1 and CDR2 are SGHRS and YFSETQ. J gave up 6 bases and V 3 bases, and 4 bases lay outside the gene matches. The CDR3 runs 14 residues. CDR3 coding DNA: TGCGCCAGCAGCTCTACAGGGGGTCATGAAAAACTGTTTTTT. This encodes CASSSTGGHEKLFF.

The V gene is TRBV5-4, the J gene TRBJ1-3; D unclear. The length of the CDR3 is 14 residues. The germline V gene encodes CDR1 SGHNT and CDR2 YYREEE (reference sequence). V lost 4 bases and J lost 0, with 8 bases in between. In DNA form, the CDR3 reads TGTGCCAGCAGCCTCACAGTCTCTGGAAACACCATATATTTT. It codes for CASSLTVSGNTIYF.

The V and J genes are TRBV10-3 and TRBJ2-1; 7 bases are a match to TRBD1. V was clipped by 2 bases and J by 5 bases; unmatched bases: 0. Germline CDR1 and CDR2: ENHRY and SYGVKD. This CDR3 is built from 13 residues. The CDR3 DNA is TGTGCCATCAGTGAGGACAGGGACAATGAGCAGTTCTTC. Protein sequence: CAISEDRDNEQFF.

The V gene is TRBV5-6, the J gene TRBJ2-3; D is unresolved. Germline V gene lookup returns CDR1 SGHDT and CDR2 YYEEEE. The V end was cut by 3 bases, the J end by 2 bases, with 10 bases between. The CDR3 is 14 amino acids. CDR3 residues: CASSSPRDTDTQYF. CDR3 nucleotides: TGTGCCAGCAGCTCCCCAAGGGACACAGATACGCAGTATTTT.

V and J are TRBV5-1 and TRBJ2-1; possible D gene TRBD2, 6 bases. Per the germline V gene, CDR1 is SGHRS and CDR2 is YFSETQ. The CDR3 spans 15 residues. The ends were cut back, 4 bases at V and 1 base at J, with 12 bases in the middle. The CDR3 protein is CASSRETVSYNEQFF. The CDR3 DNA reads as TGCGCCAGCAGCCGGGAGACAGTATCCTACAATGAGCAGTTCTTC.

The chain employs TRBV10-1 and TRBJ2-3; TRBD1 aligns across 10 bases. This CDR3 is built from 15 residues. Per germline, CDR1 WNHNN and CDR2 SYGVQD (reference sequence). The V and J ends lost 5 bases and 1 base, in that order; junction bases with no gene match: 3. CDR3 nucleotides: TGCGCCAGCAGTCCCGGGACAGGGGGCACAGATACGCAGTATTTT. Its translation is CASSPGTGGTDTQYF.

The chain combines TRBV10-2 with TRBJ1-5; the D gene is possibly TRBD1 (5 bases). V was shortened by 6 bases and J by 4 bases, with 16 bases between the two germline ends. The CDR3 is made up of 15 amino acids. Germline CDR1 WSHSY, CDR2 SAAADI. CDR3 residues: CASRSGLVGNQPQHF. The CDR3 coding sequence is TGCGCCAGCAGGTCAGGGTTGGTGGGGAATCAGCCCCAGCATTTT.

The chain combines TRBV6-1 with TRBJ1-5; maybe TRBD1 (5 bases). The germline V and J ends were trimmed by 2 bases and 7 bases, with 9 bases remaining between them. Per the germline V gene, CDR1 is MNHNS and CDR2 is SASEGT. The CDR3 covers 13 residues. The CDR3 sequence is CASSETAGQPQHF. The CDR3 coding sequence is TGTGCCAGCAGTGAAACAGCAGGGCAGCCCCAGCATTTT.

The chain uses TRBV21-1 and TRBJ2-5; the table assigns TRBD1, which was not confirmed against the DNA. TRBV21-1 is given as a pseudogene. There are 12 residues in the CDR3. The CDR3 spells CAAGQGKETQYF. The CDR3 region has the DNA TGTGCCGCCGGACAGGGGAAAGAGACCCAGTACTTC.

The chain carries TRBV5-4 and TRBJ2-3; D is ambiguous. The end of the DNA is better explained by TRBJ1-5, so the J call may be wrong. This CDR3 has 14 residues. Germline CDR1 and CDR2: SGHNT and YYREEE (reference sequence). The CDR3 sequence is CASSLEPAPDTQHF. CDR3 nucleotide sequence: TGTGCCAGCAGCTTGGAACCAGCGCCGGATACGCAGCATTTT.

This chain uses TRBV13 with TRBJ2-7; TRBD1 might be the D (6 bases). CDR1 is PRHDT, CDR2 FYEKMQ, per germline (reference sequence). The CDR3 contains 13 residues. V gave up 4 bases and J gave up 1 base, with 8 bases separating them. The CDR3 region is CASSSGQSYEQYF. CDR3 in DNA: TGTGCCAGCAGCTCGGGACAATCCTACGAGCAGTACTTC. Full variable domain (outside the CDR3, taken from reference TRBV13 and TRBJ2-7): AAGVIQSPRHLIKEKRETATLKCYPIPRHDTVYWYQQGPGQDPQFLISFYEKMQSDKGSIPDRFSAQQFSDYHSELNMSSLELGDSALYFCASSSGQSYEQYFGPGTRLTVT.

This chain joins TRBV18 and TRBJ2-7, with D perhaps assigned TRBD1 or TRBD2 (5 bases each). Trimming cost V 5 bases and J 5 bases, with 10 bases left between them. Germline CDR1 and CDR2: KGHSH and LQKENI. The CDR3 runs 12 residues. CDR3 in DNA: TGTGCCAGCTCATCCAGGGACGACGAGCAGTACTTC. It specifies CASSSRDDEQYF.

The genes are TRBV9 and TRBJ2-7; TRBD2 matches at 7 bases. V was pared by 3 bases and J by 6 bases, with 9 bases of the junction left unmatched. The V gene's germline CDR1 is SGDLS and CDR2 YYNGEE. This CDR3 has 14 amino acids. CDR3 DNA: TGTGCCAGCAGCGCTCGATTAGGCGGGGGCGAGCAGTACTTC. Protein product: CASSARLGGGEQYF.

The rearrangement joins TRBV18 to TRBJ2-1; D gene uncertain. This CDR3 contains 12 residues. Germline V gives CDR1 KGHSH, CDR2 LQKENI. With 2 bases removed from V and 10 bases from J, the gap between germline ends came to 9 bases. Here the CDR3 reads CASSPGSIEQFF. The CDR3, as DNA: TGTGCCAGCTCACCAGGGTCCATCGAGCAGTTCTTC.

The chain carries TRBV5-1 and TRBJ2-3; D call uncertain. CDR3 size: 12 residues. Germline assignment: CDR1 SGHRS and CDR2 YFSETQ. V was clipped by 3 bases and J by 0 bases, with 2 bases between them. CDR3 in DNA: TGCGCCAGCAGCTCTAGCACAGATACGCAGTATTTT. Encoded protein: CASSSSTDTQYF.

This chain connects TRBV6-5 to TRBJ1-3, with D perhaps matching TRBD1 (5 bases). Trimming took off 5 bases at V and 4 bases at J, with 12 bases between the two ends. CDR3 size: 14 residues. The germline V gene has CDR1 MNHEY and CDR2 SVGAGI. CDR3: CASSTGTSGNTIYF. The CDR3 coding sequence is TGTGCCAGCAGTACCGGGACTTCAGGAAACACCATATATTTT.

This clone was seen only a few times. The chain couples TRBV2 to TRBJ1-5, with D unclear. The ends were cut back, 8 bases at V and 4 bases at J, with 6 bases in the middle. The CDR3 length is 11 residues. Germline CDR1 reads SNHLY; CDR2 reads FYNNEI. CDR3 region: CASGSNQPQHF. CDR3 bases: TGTGCCAGCGGCAGTAATCAGCCCCAGCATTTT. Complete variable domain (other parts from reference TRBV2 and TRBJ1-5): EPEVTQTPSHQVTQMGQEVILRCVPISNHLYFYWYRQILGQKVEFLVSFYNNEISEKSEIFDDQFSVERPDGSNFTLKIRSTKLEDSAMYFCASGSNQPQHFGDGTRLSIL.